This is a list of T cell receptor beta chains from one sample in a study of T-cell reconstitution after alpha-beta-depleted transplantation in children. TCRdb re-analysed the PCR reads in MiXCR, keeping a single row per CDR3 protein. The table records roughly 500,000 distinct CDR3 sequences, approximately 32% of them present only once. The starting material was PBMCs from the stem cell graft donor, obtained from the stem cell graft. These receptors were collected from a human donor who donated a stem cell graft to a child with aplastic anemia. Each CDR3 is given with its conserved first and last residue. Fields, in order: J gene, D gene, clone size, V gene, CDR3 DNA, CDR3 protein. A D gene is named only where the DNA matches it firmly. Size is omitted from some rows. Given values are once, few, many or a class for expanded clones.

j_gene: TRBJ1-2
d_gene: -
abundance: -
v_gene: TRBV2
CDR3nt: TGTGCCAGCAGTGTCTTCTCGGGGCCGGCCTTC
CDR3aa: CASSVFSGPAF

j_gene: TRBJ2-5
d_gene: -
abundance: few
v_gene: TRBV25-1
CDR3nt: TGTGCCAGCAGTGAAGGTGGGGTACAAGAGACCCAGTACTTC
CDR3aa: CASSEGGVQETQYF

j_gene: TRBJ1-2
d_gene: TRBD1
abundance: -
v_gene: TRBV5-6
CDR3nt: TGTGCCAGCAGCCCCCCGGGCAGGGGGCGCGACTATGGCTACACCTTC
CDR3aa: CASSPPGRGRDYGYTF

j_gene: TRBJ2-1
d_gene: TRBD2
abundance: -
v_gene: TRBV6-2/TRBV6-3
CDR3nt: TGTGCCAGCAGTCCCCCCGGTCTAGCGGGAGGATTCAATGAGCAGTTCTTC
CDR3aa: CASSPPGLAGGFNEQFF

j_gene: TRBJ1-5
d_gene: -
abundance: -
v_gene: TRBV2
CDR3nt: TGTGCCAGCACCGCCGGAGTGGGGGCTCGTCAGCCCCAGCATTTT
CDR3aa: CASTAGVGARQPQHF

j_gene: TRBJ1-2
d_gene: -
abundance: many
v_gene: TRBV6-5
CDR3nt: TGTGCCAGCAGTTACTCGAGTGGCAGGGCTCGATATGGCTACACCTTC
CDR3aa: CASSYSSGRARYGYTF

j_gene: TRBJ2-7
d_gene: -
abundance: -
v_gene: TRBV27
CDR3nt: TGTGCCAGCAGTTTAGGGCGGGACTCATACGAGCAGTACTTC
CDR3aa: CASSLGRDSYEQYF

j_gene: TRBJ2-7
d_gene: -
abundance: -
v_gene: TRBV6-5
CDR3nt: TGTGCCAGCAGTTACGGGGTCGGGGCCTACGAGCAGTACTTC
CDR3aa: CASSYGVGAYEQYF

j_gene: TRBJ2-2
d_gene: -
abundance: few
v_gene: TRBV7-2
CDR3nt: TGTGCCAGCAGCCACAGGGTATCAGGGGAGCTGTTTTTT
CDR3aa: CASSHRVSGELFF

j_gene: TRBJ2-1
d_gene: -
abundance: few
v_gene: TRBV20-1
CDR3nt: TGCAGTGCTAGAGATCAGGAGCGGGCGAGCTACAATGAGCAGTTCTTC
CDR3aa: CSARDQERASYNEQFF

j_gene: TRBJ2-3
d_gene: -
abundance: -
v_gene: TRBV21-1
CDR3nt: TGTGCCAGCAGCAATAGGGGTCGCACAGATACGCAGTATTTT
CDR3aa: CASSNRGRTDTQYF

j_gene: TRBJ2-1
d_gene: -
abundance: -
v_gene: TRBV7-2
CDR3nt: TGTGCCAGCAGCTTAGCGGTGGGCCTGGACGGGCAGTTCTTC
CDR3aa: CASSLAVGLDGQFF

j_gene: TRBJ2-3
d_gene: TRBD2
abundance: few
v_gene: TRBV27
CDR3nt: TGTGCCAGCAAGCAGCGGGAGTATGCAGATACGCAGTATTTT
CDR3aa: CASKQREYADTQYF